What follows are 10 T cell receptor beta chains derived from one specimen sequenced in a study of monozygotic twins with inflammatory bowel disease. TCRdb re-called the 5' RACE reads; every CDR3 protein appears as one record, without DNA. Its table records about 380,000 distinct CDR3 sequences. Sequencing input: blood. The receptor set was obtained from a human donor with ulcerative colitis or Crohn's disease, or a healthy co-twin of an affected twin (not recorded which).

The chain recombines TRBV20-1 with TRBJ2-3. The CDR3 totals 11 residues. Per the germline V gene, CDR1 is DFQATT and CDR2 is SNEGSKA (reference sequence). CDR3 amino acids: CSIDGTDTQYF.

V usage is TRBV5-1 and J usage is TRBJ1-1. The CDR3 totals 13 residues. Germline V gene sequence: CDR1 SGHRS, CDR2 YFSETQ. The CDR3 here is CASSFIRDTEAFF.

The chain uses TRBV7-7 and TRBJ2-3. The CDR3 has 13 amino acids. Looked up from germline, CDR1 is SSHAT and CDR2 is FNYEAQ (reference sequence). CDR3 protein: CASSYGHTDTQYF.

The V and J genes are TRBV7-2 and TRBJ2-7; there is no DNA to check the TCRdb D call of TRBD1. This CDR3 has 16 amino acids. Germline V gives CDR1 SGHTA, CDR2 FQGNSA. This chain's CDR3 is CASSSPRRTGLYEQYF. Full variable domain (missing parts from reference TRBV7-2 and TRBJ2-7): GAGVSQSPSNKVTEKGKDVELRCDPISGHTALYWYRQSLGQGLEFLIYFQGNSAPDKSGLPSDRFSAERTGGSVSTLTIQRTQQEDSAVYLCASSSPRRTGLYEQYFGPGTRLTVT.

The CDR3 here is CASSLGQQETQYF. The rearrangement uses TRBV5-1 and TRBJ2-5. There are 13 residues in the CDR3. CDR1 is SGHRS and CDR2 is YFSETQ in the germline V gene. The variable domain in full, completed from reference TRBV5-1 and TRBJ2-5, reads KAGVTQTPRYLIKTRGQQVTLSCSPISGHRSVSWYQQTPGQGLQFLFEYFSETQRNKGNFPGRFSGRQFSNSRSEMNVSTLELGDSALYLCASSLGQQETQYFGPGTRLLVL.

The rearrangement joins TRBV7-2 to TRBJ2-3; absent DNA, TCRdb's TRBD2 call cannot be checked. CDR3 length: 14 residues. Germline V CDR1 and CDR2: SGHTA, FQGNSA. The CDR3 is CASSSIAGTDTQYF.

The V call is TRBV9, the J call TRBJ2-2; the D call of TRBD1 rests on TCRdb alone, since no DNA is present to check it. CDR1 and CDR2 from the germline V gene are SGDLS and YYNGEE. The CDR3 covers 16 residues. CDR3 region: CASSKGGLVGTGELFF. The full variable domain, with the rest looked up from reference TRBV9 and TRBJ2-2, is DSGVTQTPKHLITATGQRVTLRCSPRSGDLSVYWYQQSLDQGLQFLIQYYNGEERAKGNILERFSAQQFPDLHSELNLSSLELGDSALYFCASSKGGLVGTGELFFGEGSRLTVL.

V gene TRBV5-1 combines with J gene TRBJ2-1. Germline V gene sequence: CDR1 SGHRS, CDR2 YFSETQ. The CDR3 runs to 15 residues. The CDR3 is CASSLMISPNNEQFF.

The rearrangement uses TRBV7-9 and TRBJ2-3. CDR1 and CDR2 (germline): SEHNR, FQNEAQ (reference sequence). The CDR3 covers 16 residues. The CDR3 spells CASSLGNTRSTDTQYF. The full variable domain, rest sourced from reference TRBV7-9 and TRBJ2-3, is DTGVSQNPRHKITKRGQNVTFRCDPISEHNRLYWYRQTLGQGPEFLTYFQNEAQLEKSRLLSDRFSAERPKGSFSTLEIQRTEQGDSAMYLCASSLGNTRSTDTQYFGPGTRLTVL.

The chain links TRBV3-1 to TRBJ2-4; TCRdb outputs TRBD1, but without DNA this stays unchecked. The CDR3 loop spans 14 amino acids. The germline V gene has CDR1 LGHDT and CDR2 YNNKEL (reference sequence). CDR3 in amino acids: CASSQRTGGNIQNF.